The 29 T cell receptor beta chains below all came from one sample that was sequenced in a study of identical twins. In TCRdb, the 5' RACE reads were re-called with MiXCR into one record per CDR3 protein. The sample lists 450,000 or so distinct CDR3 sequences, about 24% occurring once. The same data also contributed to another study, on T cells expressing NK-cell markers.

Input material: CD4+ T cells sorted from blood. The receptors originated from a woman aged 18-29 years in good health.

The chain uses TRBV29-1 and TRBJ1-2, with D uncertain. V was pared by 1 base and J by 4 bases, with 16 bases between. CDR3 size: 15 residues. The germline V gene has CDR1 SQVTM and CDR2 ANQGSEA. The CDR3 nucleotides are TGCAGCGTTGAAGTGCCAATACCCTTTGGCTATGGCTACACCTTC. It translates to CSVEVPIPFGYGYTF.

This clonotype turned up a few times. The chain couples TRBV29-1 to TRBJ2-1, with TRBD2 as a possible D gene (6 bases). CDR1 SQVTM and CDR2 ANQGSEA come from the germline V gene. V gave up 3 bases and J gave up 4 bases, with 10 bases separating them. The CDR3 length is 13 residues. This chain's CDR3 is CSVEGLLYNEQFF. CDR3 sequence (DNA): TGCAGCGTTGAGGGACTCCTATACAATGAGCAGTTCTTC.

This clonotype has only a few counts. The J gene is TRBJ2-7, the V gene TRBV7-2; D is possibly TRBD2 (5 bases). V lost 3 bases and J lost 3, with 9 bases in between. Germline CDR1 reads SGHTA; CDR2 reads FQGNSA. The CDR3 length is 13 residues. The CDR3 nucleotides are TGTGCCAGCAGCTTGGAGGTCGGCTACGAGCAGTACTTC. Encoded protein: CASSLEVGYEQYF.

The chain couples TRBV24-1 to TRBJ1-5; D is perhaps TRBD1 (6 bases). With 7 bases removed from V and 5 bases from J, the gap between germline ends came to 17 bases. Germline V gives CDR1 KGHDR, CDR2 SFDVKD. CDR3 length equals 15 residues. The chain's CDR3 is CATRPQGSCDQPQHF. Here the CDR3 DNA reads TGTGCCACCAGACCACAGGGTAGTTGCGATCAGCCCCAGCATTTT.

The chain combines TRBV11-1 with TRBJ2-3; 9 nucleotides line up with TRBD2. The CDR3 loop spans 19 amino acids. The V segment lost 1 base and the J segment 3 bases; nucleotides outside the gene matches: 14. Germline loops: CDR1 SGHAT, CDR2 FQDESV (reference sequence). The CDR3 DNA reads TGTGCCAGCAGCTTAGTAGGACGGCGGGAGGGCCGGTGGACAGATACGCAGTATTTT. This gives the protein CASSLVGRREGRWTDTQYF.

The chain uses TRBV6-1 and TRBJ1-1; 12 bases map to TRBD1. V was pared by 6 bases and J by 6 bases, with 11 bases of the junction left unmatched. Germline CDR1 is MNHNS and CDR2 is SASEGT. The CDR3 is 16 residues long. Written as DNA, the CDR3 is TGTGCCAGCAGCCGGAGGGACAGGGGGCGCGAGGCTGAAGCTTTCTTT. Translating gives CASSRRDRGREAEAFF.

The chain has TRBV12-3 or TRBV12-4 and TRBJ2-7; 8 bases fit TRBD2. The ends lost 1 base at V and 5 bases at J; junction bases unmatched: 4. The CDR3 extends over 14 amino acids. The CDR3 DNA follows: TGTGCCAGCAGTTTAGGGGGGACTAGAAACGAGCAGTACTTC. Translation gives CASSLGGTRNEQYF.

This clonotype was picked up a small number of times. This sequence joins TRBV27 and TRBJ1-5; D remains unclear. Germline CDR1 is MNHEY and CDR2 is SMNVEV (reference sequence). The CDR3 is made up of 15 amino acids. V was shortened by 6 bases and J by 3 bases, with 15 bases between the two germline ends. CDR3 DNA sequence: TGTGCCAGCAGCATAAGGGCGGGCTTCAATCAGCCCCAGCATTTT. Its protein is CASSIRAGFNQPQHF.

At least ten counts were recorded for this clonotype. Written as DNA, the CDR3 is TGCAGTTCGCCCTTGGGGCAACTGACAGGGGGCAATGAGCAGTTCTTC. The encoded protein is CSSPLGQLTGGNEQFF. The chain recombines TRBV20-1 with TRBJ2-1; 9 bases fit TRBD1. With 8 bases clipped from V and 6 bases from J, the junction kept 17 bases outside the gene matches. This CDR3 is 16 amino acids long. Germline-derived CDR1 and CDR2 are DFQATT and SNEGSKA (reference sequence).

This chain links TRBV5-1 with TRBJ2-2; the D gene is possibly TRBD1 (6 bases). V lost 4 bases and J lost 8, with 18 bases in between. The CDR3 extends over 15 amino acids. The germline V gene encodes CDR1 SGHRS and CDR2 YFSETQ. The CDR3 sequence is CASSIRQASTGELFF. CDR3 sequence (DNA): TGCGCCAGCAGCATTCGACAGGCCTCCACGGGGGAGCTGTTTTTT. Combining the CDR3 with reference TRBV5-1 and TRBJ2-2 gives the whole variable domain KAGVTQTPRYLIKTRGQQVTLSCSPISGHRSVSWYQQTPGQGLQFLFEYFSETQRNKGNFPGRFSGRQFSNSRSEMNVSTLELGDSALYLCASSIRQASTGELFFGEGSRLTVL.

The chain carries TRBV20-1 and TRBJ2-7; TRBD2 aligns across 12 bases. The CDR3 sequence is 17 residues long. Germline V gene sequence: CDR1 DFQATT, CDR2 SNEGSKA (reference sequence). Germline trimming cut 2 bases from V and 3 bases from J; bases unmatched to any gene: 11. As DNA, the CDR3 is TGCAGTGCTAGAATCCTAGCGGGAGGGCCTGATAACTACGAGCAGTACTTC. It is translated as CSARILAGGPDNYEQYF.

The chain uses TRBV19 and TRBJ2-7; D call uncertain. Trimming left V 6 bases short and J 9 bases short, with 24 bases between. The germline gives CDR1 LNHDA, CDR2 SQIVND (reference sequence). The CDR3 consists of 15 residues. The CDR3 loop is CASSMGKPGTARQYF. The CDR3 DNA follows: TGTGCCAGTAGCATGGGGAAACCGGGCACAGCTCGGCAGTACTTC. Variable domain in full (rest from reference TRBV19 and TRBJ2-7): DGGITQSPKYLFRKEGQNVTLSCEQNLNHDAMYWYRQDPGQGLRLIYYSQIVNDFQKGDIAEGYSVSREKKESFPLTVTSAQKNPTAFYLCASSMGKPGTARQYFGPGTRLTVT.

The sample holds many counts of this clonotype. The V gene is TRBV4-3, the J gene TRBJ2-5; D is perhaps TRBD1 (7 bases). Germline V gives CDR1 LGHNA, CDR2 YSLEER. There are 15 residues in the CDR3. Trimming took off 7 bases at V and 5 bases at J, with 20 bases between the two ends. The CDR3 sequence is CASTAVRGVGETQYF. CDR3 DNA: TGCGCCAGCACAGCCGTCAGGGGGGTTGGGGAGACCCAGTACTTC.

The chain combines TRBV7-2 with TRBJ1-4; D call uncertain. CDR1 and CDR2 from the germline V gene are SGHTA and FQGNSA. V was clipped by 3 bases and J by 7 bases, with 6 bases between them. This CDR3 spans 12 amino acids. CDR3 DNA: TGTGCCAGCAGCTTCCGATTTGAAAAACTGTTTTTT. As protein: CASSFRFEKLFF.

This CDR3 is CSVSSRYNEQFF. Written as DNA, the CDR3 is TGCAGCGTTTCTTCGAGGTACAATGAGCAGTTCTTC. The chain is built from TRBV29-1 and TRBJ2-1; D uncertain. Germline V gene lookup returns CDR1 SQVTM and CDR2 ANQGSEA. This CDR3 region has 12 residues. Deletions cut 5 bases from V and 4 bases from J, with 9 bases between.

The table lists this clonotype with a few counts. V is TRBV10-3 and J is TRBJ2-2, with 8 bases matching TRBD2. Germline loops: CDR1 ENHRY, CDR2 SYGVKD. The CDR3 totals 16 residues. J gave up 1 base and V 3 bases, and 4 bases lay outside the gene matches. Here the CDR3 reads CAISEAGAGNTGELFF. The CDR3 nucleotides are TGTGCCATCAGTGAAGCGGGAGCGGGGAACACCGGGGAGCTGTTTTTT.

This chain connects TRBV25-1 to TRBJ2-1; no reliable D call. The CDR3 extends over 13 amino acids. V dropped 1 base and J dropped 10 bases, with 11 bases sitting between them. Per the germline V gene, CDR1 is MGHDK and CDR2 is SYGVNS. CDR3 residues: CASSESPGHEQFF. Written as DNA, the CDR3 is TGTGCCAGCAGTGAATCTCCCGGGCACGAGCAGTTCTTC.

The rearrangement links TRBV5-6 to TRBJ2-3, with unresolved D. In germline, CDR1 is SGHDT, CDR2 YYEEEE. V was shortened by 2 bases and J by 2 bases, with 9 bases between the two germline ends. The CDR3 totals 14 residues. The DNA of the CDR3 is TGTGCCAGCAGCTTAATAACGAACACAGATACGCAGTATTTT. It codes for CASSLITNTDTQYF.

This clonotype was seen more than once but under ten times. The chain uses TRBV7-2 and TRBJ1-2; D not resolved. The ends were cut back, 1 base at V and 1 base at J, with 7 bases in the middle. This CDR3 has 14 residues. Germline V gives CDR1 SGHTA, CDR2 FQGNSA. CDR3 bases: TGTGCCAGCAGCTTAGACGGACTTAACTATGGCTACACCTTC. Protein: CASSLDGLNYGYTF.

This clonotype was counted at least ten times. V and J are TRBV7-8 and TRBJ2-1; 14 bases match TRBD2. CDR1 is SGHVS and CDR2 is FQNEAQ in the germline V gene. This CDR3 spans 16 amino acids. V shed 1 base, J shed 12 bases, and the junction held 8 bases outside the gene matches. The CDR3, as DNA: TGTGCCAGCAGCTTAGGGGGACTAGCGGGAGTATGGGGGCAGTTCTTC. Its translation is CASSLGGLAGVWGQFF.

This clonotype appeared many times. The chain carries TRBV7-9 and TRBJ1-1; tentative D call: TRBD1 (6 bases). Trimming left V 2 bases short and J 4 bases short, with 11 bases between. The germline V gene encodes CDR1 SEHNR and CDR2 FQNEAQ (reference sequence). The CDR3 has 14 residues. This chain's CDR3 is CASSLLRGGTEAFF. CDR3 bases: TGTGCCAGCAGCTTACTCAGGGGCGGCACTGAAGCTTTCTTT.

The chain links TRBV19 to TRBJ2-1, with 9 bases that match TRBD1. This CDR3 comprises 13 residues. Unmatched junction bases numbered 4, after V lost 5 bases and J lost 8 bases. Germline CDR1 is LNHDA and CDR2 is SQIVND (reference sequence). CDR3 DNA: TGTGCCAGTAGTGAGGACAGGGGATATGAGCAGTTCTTC. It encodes CASSEDRGYEQFF.

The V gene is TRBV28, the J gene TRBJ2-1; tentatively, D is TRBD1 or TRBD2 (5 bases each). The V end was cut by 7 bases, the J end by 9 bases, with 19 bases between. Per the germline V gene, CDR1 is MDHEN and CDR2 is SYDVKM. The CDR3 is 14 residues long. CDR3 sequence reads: CASTGSVGRGEQFF. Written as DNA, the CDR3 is TGTGCCAGCACAGGGTCAGTGGGCCGGGGTGAGCAGTTCTTC.

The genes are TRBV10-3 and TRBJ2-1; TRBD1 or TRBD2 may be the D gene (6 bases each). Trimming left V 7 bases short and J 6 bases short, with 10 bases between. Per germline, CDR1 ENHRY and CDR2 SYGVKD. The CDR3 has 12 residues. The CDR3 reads CAIMRGANEQFF. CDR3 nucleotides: TGTGCCATCATGAGGGGGGCCAATGAGCAGTTCTTC.

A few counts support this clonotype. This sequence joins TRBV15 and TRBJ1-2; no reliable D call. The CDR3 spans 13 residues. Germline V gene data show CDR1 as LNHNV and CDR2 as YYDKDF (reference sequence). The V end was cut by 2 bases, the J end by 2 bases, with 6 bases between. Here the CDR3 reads CATSRSPNYGYTF. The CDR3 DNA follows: TGTGCCACCAGCAGATCTCCCAACTATGGCTACACCTTC.

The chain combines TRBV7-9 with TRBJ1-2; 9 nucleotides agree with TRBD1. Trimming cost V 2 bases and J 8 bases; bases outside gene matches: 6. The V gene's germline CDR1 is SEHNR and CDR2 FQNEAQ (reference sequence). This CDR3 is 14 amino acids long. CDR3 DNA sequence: TGTGCCAGCAGCTTATTACAGGGGGCAGGGGGCTACACCTTC. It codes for CASSLLQGAGGYTF.

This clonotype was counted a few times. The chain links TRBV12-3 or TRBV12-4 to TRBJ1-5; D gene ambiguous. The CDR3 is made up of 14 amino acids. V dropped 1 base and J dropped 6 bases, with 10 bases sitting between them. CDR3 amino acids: CASSLETGSQPQHF. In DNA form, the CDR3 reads TGTGCCAGCAGTTTAGAAACCGGCAGTCAGCCCCAGCATTTT.

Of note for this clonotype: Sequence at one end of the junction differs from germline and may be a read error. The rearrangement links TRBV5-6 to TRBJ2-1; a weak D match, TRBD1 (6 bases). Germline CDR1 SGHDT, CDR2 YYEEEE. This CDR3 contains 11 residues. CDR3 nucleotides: TGTGCCAGCAGCTTGGGGGGGCCTATAGACTTC. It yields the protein CASSLGGPIDF.

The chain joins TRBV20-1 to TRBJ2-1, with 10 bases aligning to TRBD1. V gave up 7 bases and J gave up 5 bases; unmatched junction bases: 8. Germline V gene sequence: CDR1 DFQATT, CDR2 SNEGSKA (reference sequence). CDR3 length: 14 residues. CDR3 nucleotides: TGCAGTGGGACAGGGGGACTGGGCCACAATGAGCAGTTCTTC. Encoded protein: CSGTGGLGHNEQFF.